Sequencing of this T cell receptor (beta chain) was carried out in a study of tumor-infiltrating lymphocytes in primary liver carcinoma. Of note for this clonotype: One end of the junction is discordant with germline, which a read error may explain.

With around 500 ng total RNA as template and a constant-region primer, TCR beta cDNA was made. Investigators got TCR beta libraries out of three nested multiplex PCR rounds, done with slightly modified ARM-PCR. The first two PCR rounds, roughly 9 cycles each, used TRBV1-TRBV30 forward primers and a C-beta reverse primer. TCRdb passed the multiplex PCR reads through MiXCR, listing each CDR3 protein once. The repertoire consists of 150,000 to 200,000 distinct CDR3 sequences, with about 82% occurring once and the leading ten covering less than 20%. Extraction of RNA together with DNA used about 17-30 mg of unsorted bulk tissue. The CDR3 is made up of 16 amino acids. Germline V CDR1 and CDR2: MNHNY, SVGAGI (reference sequence).

The source of this sequence is a man aged 40-50 years with primary liver carcinoma and hepatitis B virus infection. The chain recombines TRBV6-6 with TRBJ2-7; TRBD2 aligns across 10 bases. Sequencing input: tumor tissue from primary liver carcinoma. CDR3 amino acids: CASSYSGTSGDYEQCF. The CDR3 region has the DNA TGTGCCAGCAGTTACTCTGGTACTAGCGGGGACTACGAGCAGTGCTTC.